Listed below are T cell receptor beta chains from one sample, sequenced in a study of cytomegalovirus exposure and HLA in healthy donors. Measured with immunoSEQ multiplex PCR; TCRdb has only the in-frame clones, and not every one. The data contain fewer than 95,000 clones, around 72% of them singletons. The sequencing input was PBMCs. These receptors originate from a woman aged 35 to 49 in good health and CMV-seropositive. Both conserved end residues are part of each CDR3. The D gene is left open where the match is weak.

D	V	J	CDR3
TRBD1	TRBV28	TRBJ2-7	CASSARQGVHEQYF
TRBD2	TRBV25-1	TRBJ2-2	CASRGRTSAIGELFF
TRBD1	TRBV30	TRBJ1-1	CACQLTGGTEAFF
NA	TRBV2	TRBJ2-3	CARHPAVGLTDTQYF
TRBD1	TRBV28	TRBJ2-7	CASRFDRVGEQYF
TRBD2	TRBV7-2	TRBJ2-3	CASSLAVAGGADTQYF
NA	TRBV5-1	TRBJ1-1	CASSFRQNERNTEAFF
TRBD1	TRBV6-1	TRBJ2-7	CASSDRQGARYEQYF
TRBD1	TRBV6-6	TRBJ2-7	CASSYTDRDYEQYF
TRBD1	TRBV4-2	TRBJ2-7	CASSRPGQGGHEQYF
TRBD2	TRBV5-4	TRBJ2-2	CASSLNGGAFGELFF